This T cell receptor (beta chain) was captured by sequencing in a study of T cell responses to AZD1222 COVID-19 vaccine. Study results and caveats: The donor cohort was predominantly white British with a female majority, and clonal diversity may have been underestimated. Among vaccine-associated CD4 TCRs, coverage spanned spike, with dominance at 160-218 and 743-854. No repertoire was sampled before or during the peak T cell response, only after it.

CDR3 length: 13 residues. Trimming cost V 0 bases and J 4 bases, with 7 bases left between them. The V gene's germline CDR1 is SGHRS and CDR2 YFSETQ. Assay used: immunoSEQ multiplex PCR; TCRdb lists only in-frame clones, some missing. The sample contains nearly 110,000 clones, 80% to 95% of which appear only once. Pooled in the analysis were second doses at about 4 or about 12 weeks. As regards this clone: Its specificity is not known.

This sequence originates from an adult who received the AZD1222 COVID-19 vaccine. V usage is TRBV5-1 and J usage is TRBJ2-5; tentative D call: TRBD1 (5 bases). The material sequenced was peripheral blood, taken 28 days after the second AZD1222 dose. This CDR3 reads CASSLGQRETQYF. Written as DNA, the CDR3 is TGCGCCAGCAGCTTGGGACAGCGAGAGACCCAGTACTTC.